This T cell receptor (beta chain) was documented in a study of blood T cell repertoires in COVID-19. Whole-study context: COVID-19 samples from acute and convalescent phases originated in the United States, Italy and Spain. Sources were T cells, B-cell-depleted T cells, or PBMCs; the material itself was cDNA or gDNA.

Per the authors' pipeline: From reference gene primer amplification, estimates of nucleated cell counts were derived. Here immunoSEQ multiplex PCR was the method, and the copy in TCRdb shows in-frame clones only, minus some. V, J and clone size are those of that table, while D and trimming were read from the DNA. The repertoire has a few hundred thousand clones, 70% to 90% of them found once; the top ten carry roughly 7.1%. The TCR sequence derives from a woman aged 45-65 years who had recovered from COVID-19. Sequenced material: peripheral blood.

The CDR3 is CASSLEGGKTTEAFF. CDR3 sequence (DNA): TGCGCCAGCAGCTTGGAAGGGGGTAAGACGACTGAAGCTTTCTTT. The chain is built from TRBV5-1 and TRBJ1-1, with D maybe TRBD1 (6 bases). The germline gives CDR1 SGHRS, CDR2 YFSETQ. The V and J ends lost 0 bases and 5 bases respectively, with 14 bases between them. CDR3 length: 15 residues.